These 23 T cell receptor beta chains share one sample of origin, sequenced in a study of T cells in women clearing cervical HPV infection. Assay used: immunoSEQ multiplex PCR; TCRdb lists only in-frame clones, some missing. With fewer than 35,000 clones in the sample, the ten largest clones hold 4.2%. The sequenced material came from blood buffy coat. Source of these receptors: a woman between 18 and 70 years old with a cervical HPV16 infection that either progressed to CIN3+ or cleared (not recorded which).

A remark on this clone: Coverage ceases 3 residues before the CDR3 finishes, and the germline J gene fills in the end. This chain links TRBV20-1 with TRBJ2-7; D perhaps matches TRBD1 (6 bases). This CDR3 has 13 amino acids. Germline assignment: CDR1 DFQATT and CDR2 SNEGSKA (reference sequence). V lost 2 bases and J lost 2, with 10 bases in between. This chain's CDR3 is CSARPQGAYEQYF. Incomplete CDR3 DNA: TGCAGTGCTAGACCACAGGGCGCCTACGAG.

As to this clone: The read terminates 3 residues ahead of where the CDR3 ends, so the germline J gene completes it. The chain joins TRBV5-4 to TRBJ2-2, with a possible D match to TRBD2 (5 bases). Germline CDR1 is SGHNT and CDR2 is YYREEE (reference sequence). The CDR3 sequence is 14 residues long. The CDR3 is CASSFGLENEKLFF. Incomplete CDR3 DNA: TGTGCCAGCAGCTTCGGACTGGAGAATGAAAAG.

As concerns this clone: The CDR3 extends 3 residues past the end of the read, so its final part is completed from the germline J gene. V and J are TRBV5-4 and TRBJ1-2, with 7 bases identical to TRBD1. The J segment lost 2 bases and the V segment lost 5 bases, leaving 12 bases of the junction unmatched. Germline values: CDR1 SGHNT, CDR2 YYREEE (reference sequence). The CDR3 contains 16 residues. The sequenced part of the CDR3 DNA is TGTGCCAGCAGTTCAGACAGGGCCTTAGCCAACTATGGC. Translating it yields CASSSDRALANYG. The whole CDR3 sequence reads CASSSDRALANYGYTF. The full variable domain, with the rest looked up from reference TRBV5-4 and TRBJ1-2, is ETGVTQSPTHLIKTRGQQVTLRCSSQSGHNTVSWYQQALGQGPQFIFQYYREEENGRGNFPPRFSGLQFPNYSSELNVNALELDDSALYLCASSSDRALANYGYTFGSGTRLTVV.

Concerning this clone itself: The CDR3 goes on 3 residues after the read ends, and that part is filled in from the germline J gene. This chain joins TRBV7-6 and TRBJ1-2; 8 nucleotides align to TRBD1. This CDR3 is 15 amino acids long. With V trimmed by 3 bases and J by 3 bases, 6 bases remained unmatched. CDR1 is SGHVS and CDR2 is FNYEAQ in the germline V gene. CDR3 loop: CASSLTGELDYGYTF. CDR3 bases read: TGTGCCAGCAGCTTGACAGGGGAACTCGACTATGGC. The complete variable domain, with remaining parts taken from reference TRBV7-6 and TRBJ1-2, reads GAGVSQSPRYKVTKRGQDVALRCDPISGHVSLYWYRQALGQGPEFLTYFNYEAQQDKSGLPNDRFSAERPEGSISTLTIQRTEQRDSAMYRCASSLTGELDYGYTFGSGTRLTVV.

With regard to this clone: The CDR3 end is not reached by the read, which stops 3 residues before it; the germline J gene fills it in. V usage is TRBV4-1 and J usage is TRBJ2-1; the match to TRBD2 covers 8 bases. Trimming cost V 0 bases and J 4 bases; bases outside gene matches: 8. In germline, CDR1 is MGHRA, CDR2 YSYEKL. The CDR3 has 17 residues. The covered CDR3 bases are TGCGCCAGCAGCCAAGATAATCGGGGGGGCCTTTACAATGAG. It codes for CASSQDNRGGLYNE. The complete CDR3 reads CASSQDNRGGLYNEQFF.

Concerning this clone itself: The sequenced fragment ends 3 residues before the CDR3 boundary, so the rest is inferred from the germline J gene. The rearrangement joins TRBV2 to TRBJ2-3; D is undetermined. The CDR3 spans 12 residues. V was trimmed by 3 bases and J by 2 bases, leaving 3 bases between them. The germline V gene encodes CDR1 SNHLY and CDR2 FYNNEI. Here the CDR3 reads CASSDHTDTQYF. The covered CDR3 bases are TGTGCCAGCAGTGACCACACAGATACG.

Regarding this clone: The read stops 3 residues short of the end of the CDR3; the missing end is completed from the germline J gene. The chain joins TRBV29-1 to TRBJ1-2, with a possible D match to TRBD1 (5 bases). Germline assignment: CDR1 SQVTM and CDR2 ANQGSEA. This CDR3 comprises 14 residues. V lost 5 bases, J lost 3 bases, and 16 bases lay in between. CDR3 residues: CSVTTGLSDYGYTF. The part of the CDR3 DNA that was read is TGCAGCGTTACTACGGGACTCTCGGACTATGGC.

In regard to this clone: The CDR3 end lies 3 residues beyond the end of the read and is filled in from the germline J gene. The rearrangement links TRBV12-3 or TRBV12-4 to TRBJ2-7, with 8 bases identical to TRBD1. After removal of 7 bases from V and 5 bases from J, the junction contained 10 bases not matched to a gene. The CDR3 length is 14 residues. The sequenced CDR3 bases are TGTGCCAGCACCTCGAGGACAGGGCTGAACGAG. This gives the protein CASTSRTGLNE. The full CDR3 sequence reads CASTSRTGLNEQYF.

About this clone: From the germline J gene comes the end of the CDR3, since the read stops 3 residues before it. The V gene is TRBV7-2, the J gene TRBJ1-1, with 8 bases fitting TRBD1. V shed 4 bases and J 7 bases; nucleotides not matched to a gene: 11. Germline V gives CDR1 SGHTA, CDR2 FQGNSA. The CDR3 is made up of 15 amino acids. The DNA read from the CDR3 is TGTGCCAGCAGCTCCAAGCCCGGACAGGGTGGTGAA. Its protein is CASSSKPGQGGE. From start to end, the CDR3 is CASSSKPGQGGEAFF. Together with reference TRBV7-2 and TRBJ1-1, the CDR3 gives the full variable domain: GAGVSQSPSNKVTEKGKDVELRCDPISGHTALYWYRQSLGQGLEFLIYFQGNSAPDKSGLPSDRFSAERTGGSVSTLTIQRTQQEDSAVYLCASSSKPGQGGEAFFGQGTRLTVV.

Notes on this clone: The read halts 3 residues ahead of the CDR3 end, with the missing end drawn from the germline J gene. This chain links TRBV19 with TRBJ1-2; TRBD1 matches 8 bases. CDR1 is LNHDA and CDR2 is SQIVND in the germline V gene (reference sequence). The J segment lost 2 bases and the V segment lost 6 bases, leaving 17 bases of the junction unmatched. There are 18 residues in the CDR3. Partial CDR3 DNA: TGTGCCAGTAGCATAACAGGGGGAGAGCGTAGTGCCAACTATGGC. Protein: CASSITGGERSANYG. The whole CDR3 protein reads CASSITGGERSANYGYTF.

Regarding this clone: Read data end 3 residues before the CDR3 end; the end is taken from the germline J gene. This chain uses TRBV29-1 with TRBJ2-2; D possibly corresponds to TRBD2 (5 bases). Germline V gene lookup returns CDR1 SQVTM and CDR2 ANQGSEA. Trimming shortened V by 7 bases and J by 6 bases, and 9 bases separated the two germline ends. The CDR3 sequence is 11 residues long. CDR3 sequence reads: CSGISAGELFF. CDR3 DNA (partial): TGCAGCGGCATTAGCGCCGGGGAG.

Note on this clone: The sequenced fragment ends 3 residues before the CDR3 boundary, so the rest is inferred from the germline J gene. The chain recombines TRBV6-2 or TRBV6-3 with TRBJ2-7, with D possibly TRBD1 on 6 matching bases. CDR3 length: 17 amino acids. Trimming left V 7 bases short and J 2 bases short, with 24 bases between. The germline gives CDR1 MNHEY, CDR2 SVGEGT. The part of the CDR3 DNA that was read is TGTGCCAGCATGGGAACAATACAGGGCTCCTCCGCCTACGAG. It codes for CASMGTIQGSSAYE. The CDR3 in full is CASMGTIQGSSAYEQYF.

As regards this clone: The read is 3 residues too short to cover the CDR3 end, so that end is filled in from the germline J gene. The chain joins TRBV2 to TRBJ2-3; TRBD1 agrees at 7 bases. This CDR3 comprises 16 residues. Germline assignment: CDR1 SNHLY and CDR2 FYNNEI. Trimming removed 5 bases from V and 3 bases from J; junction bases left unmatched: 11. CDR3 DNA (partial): TGTGCCAGCAGTCTCCCGGGACAGATTAGGACAGATACG. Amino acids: CASSLPGQIRTDT. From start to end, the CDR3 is CASSLPGQIRTDTQYF.

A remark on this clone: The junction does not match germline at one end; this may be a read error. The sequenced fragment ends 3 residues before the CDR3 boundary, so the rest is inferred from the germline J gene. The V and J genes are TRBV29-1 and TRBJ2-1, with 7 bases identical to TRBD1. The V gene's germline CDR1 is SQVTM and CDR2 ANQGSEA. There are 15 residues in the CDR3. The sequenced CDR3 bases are TGCAGCGTTCAAGAGACAGGGATCCATAACAATGAG. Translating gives CSVQETGIHNNE. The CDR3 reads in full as CSVQETGIHNNEQFF.

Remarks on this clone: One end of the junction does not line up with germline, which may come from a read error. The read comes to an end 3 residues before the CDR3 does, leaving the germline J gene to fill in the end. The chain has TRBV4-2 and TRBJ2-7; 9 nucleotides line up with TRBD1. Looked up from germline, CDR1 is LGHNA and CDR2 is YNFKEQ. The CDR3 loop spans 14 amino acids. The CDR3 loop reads CASSQGLDRGEQYF. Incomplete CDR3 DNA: TGCGCCAGCAGCCAAGGCCTGGACAGGGGCGAG.

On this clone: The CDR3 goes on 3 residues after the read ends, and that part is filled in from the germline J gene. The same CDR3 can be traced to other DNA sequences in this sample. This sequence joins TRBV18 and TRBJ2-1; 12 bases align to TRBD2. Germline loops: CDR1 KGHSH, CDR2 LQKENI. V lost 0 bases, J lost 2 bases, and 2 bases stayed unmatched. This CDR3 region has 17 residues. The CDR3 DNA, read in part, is TGTGCCAGCTCACCACCGACTAGCGGGGGTACCTACAATGAG. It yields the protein CASSPPTSGGTYNE. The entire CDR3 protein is CASSPPTSGGTYNEQFF.

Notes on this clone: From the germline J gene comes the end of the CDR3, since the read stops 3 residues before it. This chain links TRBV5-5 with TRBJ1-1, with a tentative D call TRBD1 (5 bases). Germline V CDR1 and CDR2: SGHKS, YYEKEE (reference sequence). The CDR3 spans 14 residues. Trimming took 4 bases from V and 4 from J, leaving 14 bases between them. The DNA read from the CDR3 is TGTGCCAGCAGCCCGGGGGGGTCGGGCACTGAA. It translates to CASSPGGSGTE. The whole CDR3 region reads CASSPGGSGTEAFF.

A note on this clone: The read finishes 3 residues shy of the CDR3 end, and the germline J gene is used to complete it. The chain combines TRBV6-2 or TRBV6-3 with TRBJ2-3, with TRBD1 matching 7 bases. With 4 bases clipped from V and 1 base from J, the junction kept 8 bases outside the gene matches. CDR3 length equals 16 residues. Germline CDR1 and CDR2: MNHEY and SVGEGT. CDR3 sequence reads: CASSSNRQGRTDTQYF. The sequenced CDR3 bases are TGTGCCAGCAGTTCCAACCGACAGGGTCGCACAGATACG.

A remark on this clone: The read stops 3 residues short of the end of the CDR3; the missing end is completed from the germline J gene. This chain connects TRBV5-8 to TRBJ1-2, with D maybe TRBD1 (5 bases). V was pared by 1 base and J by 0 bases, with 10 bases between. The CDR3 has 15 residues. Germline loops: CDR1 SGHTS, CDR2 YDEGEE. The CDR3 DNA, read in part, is TGTGCCAGCAGCTTGTGGGGGGAGTCTAACTATGGC. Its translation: CASSLWGESNYG. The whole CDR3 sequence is CASSLWGESNYGYTF.

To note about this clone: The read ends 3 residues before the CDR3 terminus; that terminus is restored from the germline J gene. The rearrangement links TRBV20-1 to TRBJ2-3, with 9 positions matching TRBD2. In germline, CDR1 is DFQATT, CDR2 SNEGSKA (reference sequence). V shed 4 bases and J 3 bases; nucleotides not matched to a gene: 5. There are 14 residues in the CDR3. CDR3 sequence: CSANVLAGTDTQYF. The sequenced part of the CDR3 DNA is TGCAGTGCTAATGTCCTAGCGGGAACAGATACG.

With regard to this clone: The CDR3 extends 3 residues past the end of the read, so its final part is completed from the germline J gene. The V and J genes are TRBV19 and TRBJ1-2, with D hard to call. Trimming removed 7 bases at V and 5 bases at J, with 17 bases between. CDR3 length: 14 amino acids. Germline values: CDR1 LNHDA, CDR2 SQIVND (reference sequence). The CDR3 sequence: CASTKAGRTYGYTF. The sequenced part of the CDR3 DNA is TGTGCCAGTACGAAAGCGGGCAGAACTTATGGC.

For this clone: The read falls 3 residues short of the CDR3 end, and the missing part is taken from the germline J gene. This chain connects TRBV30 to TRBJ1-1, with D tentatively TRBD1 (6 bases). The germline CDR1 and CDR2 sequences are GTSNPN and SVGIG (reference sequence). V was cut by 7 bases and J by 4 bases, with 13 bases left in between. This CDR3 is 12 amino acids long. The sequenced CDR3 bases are TGTGCCTTACAGGGTGGACGCACTGAA. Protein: CALQGGRTE. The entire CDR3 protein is CALQGGRTEAFF.

CDR3 region: CASSEQVLMNTEAFF. CDR3 DNA (partial): TGTGCCAGCAGTGAACAGGTTCTCATGAACACTGAA. The chain couples TRBV6-1 to TRBJ1-1, with D unresolved. The CDR3 end falls 3 residues outside the read, so it is completed with the germline J gene. The CDR3 sequence is 15 residues long. Germline V gene data show CDR1 as MNHNS and CDR2 as SASEGT. The ends were cut back, 2 bases at V and 0 bases at J, with 10 bases in the middle.